This T cell receptor (beta chain) derives from a study of blood T cell repertoires in COVID-19. Study background: COVID-19 samples, acute and convalescent, were from the United States, Italy and Spain. PBMCs, B-cell-depleted T cells, or T cells provided the cDNA or gDNA that made up the material.

Germline V gene lookup returns CDR1 MNHEY and CDR2 SMNVEV (reference sequence). There are 16 residues in the CDR3. Trimming cost V 2 bases and J 0 bases, with 13 bases left between them. Source study methods: Reference gene primers were amplified, and this amplification served to estimate nucleated cell counts. This table comes from immunoSEQ multiplex PCR, and its TCRdb copy is limited to in-frame clones, with some not included. V, J and clone size were drawn from that table, and D and trimming were deduced from the DNA. This table has 95,000 to 130,000 clones, over 65% appearing once. V and J are TRBV27 and TRBJ1-1; D might be TRBD1 (5 bases). Sequenced: peripheral blood. This receptor was taken from a young man with acute or convalescent COVID-19. CDR3 in amino acids: CASSLRQIGVNTEAFF. DNA of the CDR3: TGTGCCAGCAGTTTACGACAGATTGGGGTGAACACTGAAGCTTTCTTT.